Presented here are 16 T cell receptor beta chains from one specimen sequenced in a study of blood T cell repertoires in COVID-19. Some clones are missing from TCRdb's copy, which holds only in-frame ones; the method was immunoSEQ multiplex PCR. The data contain more than 60,000 clones, around 90% of them singletons. Sequencing was done on a sample of peripheral blood. Receptors were obtained from a human donor in a cohort sampled during active COVID-19.

The chain recombines TRBV6-5 with TRBJ1-2, with D possibly matching TRBD1 (6 bases). The CDR3 totals 13 residues. Trimming took off 4 bases at V and 6 bases at J, with 12 bases between the two ends. Germline V gene lookup returns CDR1 MNHEY and CDR2 SVGAGI. The CDR3 loop reads CASSSLRGHGYTF. The CDR3 nucleotides are TGTGCCAGCAGTTCACTCAGGGGACATGGCTACACCTTC.

The V gene is TRBV11-3, the J gene TRBJ2-3; possible D gene TRBD1, 6 bases. The CDR3 extends over 16 amino acids. The V end was cut by 5 bases, the J end by 1 base, with 16 bases between. Germline values: CDR1 SGHNT, CDR2 YENEEA. The CDR3 loop is CASSNGNRVGTDTQYF. CDR3 sequence (DNA): TGTGCCAGCAGCAACGGGAACAGGGTCGGCACAGATACGCAGTATTTT.

This clone was seen more than once but under ten times. This chain uses TRBV6-5 with TRBJ2-3; TRBD2 aligns across 11 bases. Germline trimming cut 8 bases from V and 2 bases from J; bases unmatched to any gene: 3. Germline lookup yields CDR1 MNHEY and CDR2 SVGAGI. The CDR3 length is 14 residues. The DNA of the CDR3 is TGTGCCAGCGCGGGACTAGCGGACACAGATACGCAGTATTTT. Amino acid sequence: CASAGLADTDTQYF.

This clone was seen many times. The chain links TRBV4-3 to TRBJ2-1, with D tentatively TRBD1 (6 bases). The CDR3 contains 15 residues. The germline CDR1 and CDR2 sequences are LGHNA and YSLEER. V was trimmed by 3 bases and J by 0 bases, leaving 9 bases between them. The CDR3: CASSQQGLSYNEQFF. Written as DNA, the CDR3 is TGCGCCAGCAGCCAGCAGGGGCTCTCCTACAATGAGCAGTTCTTC.

This clone was found once. The chain is built from TRBV5-1 and TRBJ2-3; 13 nucleotides agree with TRBD2. The CDR3 is 15 residues long. Losses at the gene ends were 6 bases for V and 2 bases for J; bases not matched to a gene: 3. Germline assignment: CDR1 SGHRS and CDR2 YFSETQ. The CDR3: CASKTSGGITDTQYF. CDR3 in DNA: TGCGCCAGCAAGACTAGCGGGGGGATCACAGATACGCAGTATTTT.

This chain connects TRBV2 to TRBJ1-2; D call uncertain. V gave up 0 bases and J gave up 2 bases, with 19 bases separating them. The CDR3 covers 18 residues. Germline CDR1 is SNHLY and CDR2 is FYNNEI. CDR3 nucleotide sequence: TGTGCCAGCAGTGAAGCAGGAGGCACCACCCAGGCCAACTATGGCTACACCTTC. Protein product: CASSEAGGTTQANYGYTF.

The CDR3 DNA sequence: TGTGCCAGCTCACCGACGGGGAACACTGAAGCTTTCTTT. This gives the protein CASSPTGNTEAFF. V and J are TRBV18 and TRBJ1-1; D ambiguous. The V end was cut by 3 bases, the J end by 1 base, with 6 bases between. Germline loops: CDR1 KGHSH, CDR2 LQKENI. The CDR3 is 13 residues long. Complete variable domain (other parts from reference TRBV18 and TRBJ1-1): NAGVMQNPRHLVRRRGQEARLRCSPMKGHSHVYWYRQLPEEGLKFMVYLQKENIIDESGMPKERFSAEFPKEGPSILRIQQVVRGDSAAYFCASSPTGNTEAFFGQGTRLTVV.

V is TRBV5-1 and J is TRBJ2-3, with 9 positions matching TRBD1. CDR3 size: 18 residues. The germline gives CDR1 SGHRS, CDR2 YFSETQ. The junction had 16 bases not matched to a gene; V was cut back by 0 bases and J by 8 bases. Here the CDR3 reads CASSLEDQTGGWRGTQYF. In DNA form, the CDR3 reads TGCGCCAGCAGCTTGGAGGATCAGACAGGGGGTTGGAGAGGTACGCAGTATTTT.

The chain couples TRBV14 to TRBJ1-2; a weak D match, TRBD1 (6 bases). The CDR3 loop spans 13 amino acids. Germline V gene lookup returns CDR1 SGHDN and CDR2 FVKESK. Trimming shortened V by 4 bases and J by 5 bases, and 11 bases separated the two germline ends. The CDR3 DNA reads TGTGCCAGCAGCCGAAAAGGGGGTTATGGCTACACCTTC. It specifies CASSRKGGYGYTF.

This chain links TRBV19 with TRBJ1-6; the D gene is possibly TRBD1 (5 bases). With 7 bases removed from V and 6 bases from J, the gap between germline ends came to 13 bases. The CDR3 has 14 amino acids. Germline V gene data show CDR1 as LNHDA and CDR2 as SQIVND (reference sequence). DNA of the CDR3: TGTGCCAGTAACCCTTACGGGGGTAATTCACCCCTCCACTTT. It translates to CASNPYGGNSPLHF.

This clone was seen a single time. J is TRBJ1-6 and V is TRBV21-1; TRBD1 is taken as the D call from the table, unchecked against the DNA. TRBV21-1 is designated a pseudogene. CDR3 length: 18 amino acids. The CDR3 loop is CASSKTPTDNRAGSPLHF. The CDR3 nucleotides are TGTGCCAGCAGCAAAACCCCCACCGACAACAGAGCAGGCTCACCCCTCCACTTT.

The chain joins TRBV5-1 to TRBJ1-1, with 7 bases aligning to TRBD1. After removal of 4 bases from V and 2 bases from J, the junction contained 14 bases not matched to a gene. Germline assignment: CDR1 SGHRS and CDR2 YFSETQ. CDR3 size: 17 residues. CDR3 region: CASSLGGTTGPNTEAFF. CDR3 nucleotide sequence: TGCGCCAGCAGCCTGGGGGGGACGACAGGGCCCAACACTGAAGCTTTCTTT.

V usage is TRBV4-1 and J usage is TRBJ2-1; 9 positions agree with TRBD2. V shed 0 bases, J shed 7 bases, and the junction held 7 bases outside the gene matches. In germline, CDR1 is MGHRA, CDR2 YSYEKL. The CDR3 length is 16 residues. The CDR3 DNA reads as TGCGCCAGCAGCCAAGATGCTAGCGGGAATCAAAATGAGCAGTTCTTC. Translating it yields CASSQDASGNQNEQFF.

J is TRBJ2-3 and V is TRBV7-2; possibly TRBD2 for D (6 bases). The germline gives CDR1 SGHTA, CDR2 FQGNSA. This CDR3 region has 15 residues. The V and J ends lost 0 bases and 6 bases respectively, with 13 bases between them. As DNA, the CDR3 is TGTGCCAGCAGCTTAGCATCGGCGGGGTGGGATACGCAGTATTTT. This gives the protein CASSLASAGWDTQYF.

This clone has only one observation. The chain joins TRBV19 to TRBJ1-6, with unresolved D. Deletions cut 7 bases from V and 0 bases from J, with 10 bases between. The CDR3 extends over 15 amino acids. Germline CDR1 reads LNHDA; CDR2 reads SQIVND (reference sequence). The CDR3 DNA sequence: TGTGCCAGTACGAAGCTGCGCTCCTATAATTCACCCCTCCACTTT. It codes for CASTKLRSYNSPLHF.

The CDR3 DNA reads TGTGCCTGGAGTAAGGACATTCCAGATACGCAGTATTTT. Translation: CAWSKDIPDTQYF. J is TRBJ2-3 and V is TRBV30; D perhaps matches TRBD1 (5 bases). This CDR3 has 13 residues. Germline V CDR1 and CDR2: GTSNPN, SVGIG (reference sequence). V was trimmed by 2 bases and J by 4 bases, leaving 10 bases between them.